This T cell receptor beta chain was sequenced for a study of T cell changes during pregnancy in multiple sclerosis. The data were produced by immunoSEQ multiplex PCR, yet TCRdb's version contains in-frame clones alone and is incomplete. The sample shows about 97,000 clones, 90% of them seen only once. Trimming pared 5 bases from V and 5 bases from J, leaving 12 bases between. In germline, CDR1 is MDHEN, CDR2 SYDVKM. CDR3 length: 13 amino acids. The chain carries TRBV28 and TRBJ2-5, with a weak D call TRBD1 (6 bases). This receptor was identified in a female donor in good health, enrolled as a control in a pregnancy study. Source: peripheral blood, taken in the second trimester of pregnancy. The CDR3 here is CASSVGGAETQYF. CDR3 bases: TGTGCCAGCAGTGTAGGGGGAGCGGAGACCCAGTACTTC.